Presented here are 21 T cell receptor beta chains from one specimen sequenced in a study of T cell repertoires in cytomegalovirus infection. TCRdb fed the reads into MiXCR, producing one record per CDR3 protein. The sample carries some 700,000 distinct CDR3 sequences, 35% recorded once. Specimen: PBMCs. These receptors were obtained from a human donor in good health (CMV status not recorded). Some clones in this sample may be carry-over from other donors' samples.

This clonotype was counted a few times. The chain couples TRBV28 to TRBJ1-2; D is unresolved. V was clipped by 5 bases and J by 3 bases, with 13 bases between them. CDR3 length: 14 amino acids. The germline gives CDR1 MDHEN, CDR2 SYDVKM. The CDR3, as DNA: TGTGCCAGCAGTCCCGGGGTCGGGTACTATGGCTACACCTTC. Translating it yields CASSPGVGYYGYTF.

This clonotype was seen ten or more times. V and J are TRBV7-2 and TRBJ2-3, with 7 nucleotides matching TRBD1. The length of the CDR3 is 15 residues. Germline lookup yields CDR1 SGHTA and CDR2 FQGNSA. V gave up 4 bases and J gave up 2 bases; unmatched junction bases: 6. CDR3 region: CASSSNRGNTDTQYF. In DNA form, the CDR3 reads TGTGCCAGCAGCTCGAACAGGGGAAACACAGATACGCAGTATTTT.

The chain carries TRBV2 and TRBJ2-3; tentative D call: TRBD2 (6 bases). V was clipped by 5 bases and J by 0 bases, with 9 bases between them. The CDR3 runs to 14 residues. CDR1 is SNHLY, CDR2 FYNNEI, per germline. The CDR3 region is CASSRETSTDTQYF. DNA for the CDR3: TGTGCCAGCAGTCGGGAGACTAGCACAGATACGCAGTATTTT.

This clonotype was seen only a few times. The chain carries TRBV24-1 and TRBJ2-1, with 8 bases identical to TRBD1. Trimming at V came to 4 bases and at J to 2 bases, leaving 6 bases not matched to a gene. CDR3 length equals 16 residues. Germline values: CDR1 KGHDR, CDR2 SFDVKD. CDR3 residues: CATSDPDRAPYNEQFF. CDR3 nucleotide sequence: TGTGCCACCAGTGACCCGGACAGGGCTCCCTACAATGAGCAGTTCTTC.

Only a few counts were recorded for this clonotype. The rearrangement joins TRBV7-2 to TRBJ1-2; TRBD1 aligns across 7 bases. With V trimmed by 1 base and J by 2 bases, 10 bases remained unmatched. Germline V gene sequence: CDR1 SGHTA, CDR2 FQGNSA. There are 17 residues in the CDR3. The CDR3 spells CASSLESGQGGNYGYTF. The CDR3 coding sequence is TGTGCCAGCAGCTTAGAGTCCGGGCAGGGGGGAAACTATGGCTACACCTTC.

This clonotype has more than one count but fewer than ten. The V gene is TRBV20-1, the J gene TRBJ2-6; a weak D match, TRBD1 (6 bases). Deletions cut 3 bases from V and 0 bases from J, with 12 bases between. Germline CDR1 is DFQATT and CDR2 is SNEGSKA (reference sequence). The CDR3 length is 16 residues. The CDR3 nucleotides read TGCAGTGCTAGGAGGGGGTCTAACTCTGGGGCCAACGTCCTGACTTTC. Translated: CSARRGSNSGANVLTF.

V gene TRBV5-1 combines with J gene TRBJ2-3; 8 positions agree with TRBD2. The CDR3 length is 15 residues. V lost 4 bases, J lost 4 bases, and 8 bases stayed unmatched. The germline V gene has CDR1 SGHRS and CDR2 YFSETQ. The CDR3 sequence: CASSPQLAESDTQYF. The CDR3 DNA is TGCGCCAGCAGCCCTCAACTAGCGGAGTCAGATACGCAGTATTTT.

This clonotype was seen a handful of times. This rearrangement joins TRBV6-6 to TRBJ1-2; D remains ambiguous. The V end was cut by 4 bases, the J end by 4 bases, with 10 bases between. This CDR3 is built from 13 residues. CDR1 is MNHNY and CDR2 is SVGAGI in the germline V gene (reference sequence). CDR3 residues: CASSFGGTYGYTF. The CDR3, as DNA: TGTGCCAGCAGTTTCGGAGGTACCTATGGCTACACCTTC.

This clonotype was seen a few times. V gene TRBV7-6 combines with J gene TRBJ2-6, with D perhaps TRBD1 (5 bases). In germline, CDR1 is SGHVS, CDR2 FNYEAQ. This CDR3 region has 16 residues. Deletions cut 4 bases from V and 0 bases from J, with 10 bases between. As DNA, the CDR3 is TGTGCCAGCAGCTCGGACACTCCCTCTGGGGCCAACGTCCTGACTTTC. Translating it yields CASSSDTPSGANVLTF.

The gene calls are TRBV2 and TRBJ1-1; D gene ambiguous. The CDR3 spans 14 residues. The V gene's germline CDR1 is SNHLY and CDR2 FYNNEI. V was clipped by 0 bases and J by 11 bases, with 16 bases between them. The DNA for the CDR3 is TGTGCCAGCAGTGAAGCATCGGGGAATCTGGTCGCTTTCTTT. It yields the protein CASSEASGNLVAFF.

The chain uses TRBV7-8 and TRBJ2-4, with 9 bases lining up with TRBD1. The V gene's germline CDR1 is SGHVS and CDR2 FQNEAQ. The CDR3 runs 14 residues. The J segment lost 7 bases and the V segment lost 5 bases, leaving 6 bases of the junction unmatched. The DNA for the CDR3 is TGTGCCAGCAGCCTCCGGGACAGGGTGAACATTCAGTACTTC. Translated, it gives CASSLRDRVNIQYF. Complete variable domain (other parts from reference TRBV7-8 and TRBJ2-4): GAGVSQSPRYKVAKRGQDVALRCDPISGHVSLFWYQQALGQGPEFLTYFQNEAQLDKSGLPSDRFFAERPEGSVSTLKIQRTQQEDSAVYLCASSLRDRVNIQYFGAGTRLSVL.

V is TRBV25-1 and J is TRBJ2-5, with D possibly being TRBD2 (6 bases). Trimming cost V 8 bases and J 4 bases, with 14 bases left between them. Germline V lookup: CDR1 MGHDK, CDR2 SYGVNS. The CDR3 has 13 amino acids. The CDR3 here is CASGGRNRETQYF. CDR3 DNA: TGTGCCAGCGGGGGGAGGAACAGAGAGACCCAGTACTTC. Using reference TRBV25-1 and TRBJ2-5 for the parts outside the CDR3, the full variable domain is EADIYQTPRYLVIGTGKKITLECSQTMGHDKMYWYQQDPGMELHLIHYSYGVNSTEKGDLSSESTVSRIRTEHFPLTLESARPSHTSQYLCASGGRNRETQYFGPGTRLLVL.

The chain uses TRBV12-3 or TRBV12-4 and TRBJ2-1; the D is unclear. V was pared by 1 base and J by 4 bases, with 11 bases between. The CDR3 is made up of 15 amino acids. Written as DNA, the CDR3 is TGTGCCAGCAGTTTAGGTGGGTGGACGTACAATGAGCAGTTCTTC. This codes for CASSLGGWTYNEQFF.

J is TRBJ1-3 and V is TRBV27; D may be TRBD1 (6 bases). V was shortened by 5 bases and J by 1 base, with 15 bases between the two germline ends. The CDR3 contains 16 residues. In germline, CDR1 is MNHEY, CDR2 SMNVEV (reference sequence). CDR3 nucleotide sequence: TGTGCCAGCAGTCCCCTGACACAGGGTTCTGGAAACACCATATATTTT. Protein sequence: CASSPLTQGSGNTIYF.

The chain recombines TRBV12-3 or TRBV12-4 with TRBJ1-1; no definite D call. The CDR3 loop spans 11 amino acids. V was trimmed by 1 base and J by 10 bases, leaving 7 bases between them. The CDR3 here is CASSLDRRAFF. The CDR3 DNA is TGTGCCAGCAGTTTAGACCGTAGAGCTTTCTTT.

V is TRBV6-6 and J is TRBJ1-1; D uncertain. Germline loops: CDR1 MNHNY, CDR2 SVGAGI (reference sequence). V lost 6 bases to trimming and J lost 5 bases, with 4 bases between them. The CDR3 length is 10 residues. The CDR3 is CASRHTEAFF. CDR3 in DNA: TGTGCCAGCAGACATACTGAAGCTTTCTTT.

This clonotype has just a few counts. For the CDR3, the DNA is TGTGCCAGTAGTATAAGGGATGGCGGGAGTCTGGATGAGCAGTTCTTC. Amino acids: CASSIRDGGSLDEQFF. The chain links TRBV19 to TRBJ2-1; 7 nucleotides line up with TRBD2. This CDR3 comprises 16 residues. Trimming took 2 bases from V and 8 from J; bases not matched to a gene: 12. CDR1 and CDR2 from the germline V gene are LNHDA and SQIVND (reference sequence).

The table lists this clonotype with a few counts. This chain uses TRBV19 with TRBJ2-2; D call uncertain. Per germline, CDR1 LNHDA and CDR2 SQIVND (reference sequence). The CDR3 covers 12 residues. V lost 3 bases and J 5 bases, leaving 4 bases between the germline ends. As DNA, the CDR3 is TGTGCCAGTAGTATTCGGACCGGGGAGCTGTTTTTT. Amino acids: CASSIRTGELFF.

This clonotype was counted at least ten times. This CDR3 reads CASSFSPEARGRNQPQHF. CDR3 in DNA: TGTGCCAGCAGTTTCTCCCCGGAGGCCCGGGGGCGGAATCAGCCCCAGCATTTT. The chain recombines TRBV12-3 or TRBV12-4 with TRBJ1-5; possibly TRBD1 for D (6 bases). There are 18 residues in the CDR3. V was cut by 3 bases and J by 4 bases, with 22 bases left in between.

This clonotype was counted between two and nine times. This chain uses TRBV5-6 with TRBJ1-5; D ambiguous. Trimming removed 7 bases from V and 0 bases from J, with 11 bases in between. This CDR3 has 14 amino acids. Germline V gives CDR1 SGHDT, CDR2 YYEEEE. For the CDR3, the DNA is TGTGCCAGCGCAAGCAGCGTTAGCAATCAGCCCCAGCATTTT. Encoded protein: CASASSVSNQPQHF.

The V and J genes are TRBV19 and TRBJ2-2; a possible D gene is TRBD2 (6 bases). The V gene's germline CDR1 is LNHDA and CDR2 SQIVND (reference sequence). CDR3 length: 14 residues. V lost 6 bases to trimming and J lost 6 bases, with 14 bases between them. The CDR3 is CASSPTRSAGELFF. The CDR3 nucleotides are TGTGCCAGTAGCCCGACTAGGTCCGCCGGGGAGCTGTTTTTT.